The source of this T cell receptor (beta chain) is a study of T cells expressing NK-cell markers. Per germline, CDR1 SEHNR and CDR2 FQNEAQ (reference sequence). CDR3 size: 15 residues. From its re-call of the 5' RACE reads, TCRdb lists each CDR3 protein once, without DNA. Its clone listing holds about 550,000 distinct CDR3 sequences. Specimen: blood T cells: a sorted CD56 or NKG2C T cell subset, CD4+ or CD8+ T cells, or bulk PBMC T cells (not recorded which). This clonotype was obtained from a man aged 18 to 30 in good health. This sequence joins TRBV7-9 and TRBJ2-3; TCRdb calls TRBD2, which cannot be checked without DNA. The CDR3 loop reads CASNPSGIITDTQYF. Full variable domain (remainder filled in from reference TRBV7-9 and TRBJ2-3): DTGVSQNPRHKITKRGQNVTFRCDPISEHNRLYWYRQTLGQGPEFLTYFQNEAQLEKSRLLSDRFSAERPKGSFSTLEIQRTEQGDSAMYLCASNPSGIITDTQYFGPGTRLTVL.